These 10 T cell receptor beta chains were sequenced from one sample in a study of regulatory T cells in long-lasting Graves disease. Time point of the sample: persistent/refractory GD, antithyroid drugs over 5 years with positive TRAb. From RNA extracted from PBMCs, the TCR library was made. Construction of the TCR beta libraries employed iRepertoire HTBI primers in conjunction with Arm-PCR of CDR3 regions. TCRdb passed the multiplex PCR reads through MiXCR, listing each CDR3 protein once. The table shows about 430,000 distinct CDR3 sequences, with roughly 21% occurring only once. The starting material was peripheral blood mononuclear cells (PBMCs), obtained when the disease was refractory, from a patient treated with antithyroid drugs. These receptors were collected from a female donor with Graves disease.

The rearrangement joins TRBV20-1 to TRBJ2-5; 7 nucleotides match TRBD2. Germline values: CDR1 DFQATT, CDR2 SNEGSKA (reference sequence). The CDR3 has 15 amino acids. With V trimmed by 2 bases and J by 9 bases, 15 bases remained unmatched. This CDR3 is CSARSRGLAEMAQYF. In DNA, the CDR3 is TGCAGTGCTAGATCCAGAGGGCTAGCGGAGATGGCCCAGTACTTC.

This clonotype was seen a few times. The V and J genes are TRBV7-3 and TRBJ1-6, with D unclear. V was clipped by 0 bases and J by 6 bases, with 9 bases between them. CDR1 and CDR2 (germline): SGHTA, FQGTGA. The CDR3 runs to 15 residues. Here the CDR3 reads CASSLTGRVNSPLHF. In nucleotides, the CDR3 is TGTGCCAGCAGCTTAACAGGACGGGTTAATTCACCCCTCCACTTT.

In this sample, this clonotype turned up many times. The gene calls are TRBV7-9 and TRBJ1-6; D might be TRBD1 (5 bases). Trimming stripped 5 bases from V and 15 bases from J, with 17 bases between. Germline V gene sequence: CDR1 SEHNR, CDR2 FQNEAQ (reference sequence). CDR3 length: 13 residues. This chain's CDR3 is CASSPTWDPGLHF. The CDR3 DNA is TGTGCCAGCAGCCCCACCTGGGACCCGGGCCTCCACTTT. Complete variable domain (other parts from reference TRBV7-9 and TRBJ1-6): DTGVSQNPRHKITKRGQNVTFRCDPISEHNRLYWYRQTLGQGPEFLTYFQNEAQLEKSRLLSDRFSAERPKGSFSTLEIQRTEQGDSAMYLCASSPTWDPGLHFGNGTRLTVT.

About this clonotype: A much larger clonotype is one base distant, so this may be a read error. The chain joins TRBV29-1 to TRBJ2-2; 13 nucleotides match TRBD2. The germline CDR1 and CDR2 sequences are SQVTM and ANQGSEA. The CDR3 runs to 14 residues. The CDR3 bases are TGCAGCACCGGGACTAGCGGGACTGACGGGGGGCTGTTTTTT. It yields the protein CSTGTSGTDGGLFF.

V gene TRBV7-3 combines with J gene TRBJ2-5; D might be TRBD2 (7 bases). There are 14 residues in the CDR3. The ends were cut back, 5 bases at V and 7 bases at J, with 17 bases in the middle. CDR1 is SGHTA and CDR2 is FQGTGA in the germline V gene. The CDR3 loop reads CASSPTGGLGTQYF. The DNA of the CDR3 is TGTGCCAGCAGCCCCACGGGGGGCTTGGGGACCCAGTACTTC.

This clonotype was recorded many times. The chain links TRBV7-9 to TRBJ2-5; tentatively, D is TRBD2 (6 bases). Trimming removed 5 bases from V and 5 bases from J, with 15 bases in between. CDR1 and CDR2 (germline): SEHNR, FQNEAQ (reference sequence). The CDR3 is made up of 14 amino acids. This CDR3 reads CASSPPGLLETQYF. CDR3 sequence (DNA): TGTGCCAGCAGCCCCCCGGGACTGCTGGAGACCCAGTACTTC.

This clonotype has a count of ten or more. The chain recombines TRBV28 with TRBJ2-7; possible D gene TRBD2, 5 bases. This CDR3 region has 15 residues. Germline values: CDR1 MDHEN, CDR2 SYDVKM. Trimming pared 2 bases from V and 6 bases from J, leaving 17 bases between. This CDR3 reads CASSLAGTAIIEQYF. As DNA, the CDR3 is TGTGCCAGCAGTTTAGCGGGCACGGCAATAATCGAGCAGTACTTC. The entire variable domain, with the rest obtained from reference TRBV28 and TRBJ2-7, is as follows: DVKVTQSSRYLVKRTGEKVFLECVQDMDHENMFWYRQDPGLGLRLIYFSYDVKMKEKGDIPEGYSVSREKKERFSLILESASTNQTSMYLCASSLAGTAIIEQYFGPGTRLTVT.

This chain links TRBV5-4 with TRBJ1-2; 11 bases fit TRBD1. Per the germline V gene, CDR1 is SGHNT and CDR2 is YYREEE (reference sequence). The trim removed 6 bases at V and 5 bases at J, leaving 9 bases unmatched. This CDR3 spans 15 amino acids. CDR3 nucleotides: TGTGCCAGCACCGCGCACGGGACAGGGGGATATGGCTACACCTTC. Translated, it gives CASTAHGTGGYGYTF.

This clonotype was counted only a few times. This chain uses TRBV19 with TRBJ2-5; 7 bases match TRBD1. Looked up from germline, CDR1 is LNHDA and CDR2 is SQIVND (reference sequence). J was trimmed by 4 bases and V by 3 bases; bases with no gene match: 5. The CDR3 runs 14 residues. CDR3 sequence reads: CASSMETGSETQYF. Here the CDR3 DNA reads TGTGCCAGTAGTATGGAGACAGGGTCAGAGACCCAGTACTTC.

V usage is TRBV5-1 and J usage is TRBJ1-1; TRBD1 might be the D (5 bases). This CDR3 has 14 residues. V gave up 7 bases and J gave up 5 bases, with 18 bases separating them. CDR1 is SGHRS and CDR2 is YFSETQ in the germline V gene. The CDR3 bases are TGCGCCAGCGCCCCGGGACGGCCTGGGACTGAAGCTTTCTTT. It codes for CASAPGRPGTEAFF.